This T cell receptor beta chain was recovered during a study of monozygotic twins with inflammatory bowel disease. Study findings and constraints: Telling apart the different T cell subtypes was not possible.

Remarks on this clonotype: What it binds is not known.

There are 18 residues in the CDR3. Germline V gene data show CDR1 as SGHVS and CDR2 as FQNEAQ. Template switching was used to attach UMIs, which incorporated a 6-nucleotide sample barcode. TCRdb derives one entry per CDR3 protein from the 5' RACE reads, leaving out DNA. The sample features approximately 400,000 distinct CDR3 sequences, with approximately 2.3% in its top ten. The chain couples TRBV7-8 to TRBJ2-1; TCRdb selects TRBD2, and the lack of DNA leaves this call unchecked. Specimen: blood. This TCR derives from a human donor with ulcerative colitis or Crohn's disease, or a healthy co-twin of an affected twin (not recorded which). CDR3 sequence: CASSFPLAGGGFYNEQFF.